The T cell receptor beta chain under discussion was sequenced for a study of shared clonotypes between healthy human individuals. Genomic DNA (from each subset) was split evenly across several immunoSEQ plates. Using immunoSEQ multiplex PCR, the repertoire was profiled, and TCRdb retains in-frame clones only, with some absent. The repertoire includes about 2.4 million clones, around nine tenths of them detected once, and 0.13% to 0.15% sits in the top ten. The sequenced material came from naive CD4+ T cells sorted from blood. The subset denotes: CD45RA+ positively selected. The receptor comes from a man between 18 and 29 years old in good health.

The CDR3 spells CASSVDGVVDYEQFF. CDR3 bases: TGTGCCAGCAGCGTAGACGGCGTGGTGGACTATGAGCAGTTCTTC. This sequence joins TRBV9 and TRBJ2-1; a weak D match, TRBD2 (5 bases). Looked up from germline, CDR1 is SGDLS and CDR2 is YYNGEE. V gave up 0 bases and J gave up 8 bases, with 15 bases separating them. The CDR3 extends over 15 amino acids.